Below, 28 T cell receptor beta chains from the same sample are listed, as sequenced in a study of shared clonotypes between healthy human individuals. Clones were read by immunoSEQ multiplex PCR, and TCRdb kept only the in-frame ones, dropping some. Among around 720,000 clones, around four fifths were seen once, and the ten largest hold around 2%. The specimen was memory CD4+ T cells sorted from blood. Regarding subset: CD45RA-negative fraction. All receptors derive from a woman aged 25 to 39 in good health.

This clone was seen once. The rearrangement links TRBV28 to TRBJ1-2, with TRBD1 identical over 7 bases. In germline, CDR1 is MDHEN, CDR2 SYDVKM. V was pared by 5 bases and J by 0 bases, with 9 bases of the junction left unmatched. The CDR3 totals 16 residues. CDR3 DNA: TGTGCCAGCAGTCCAGGGACAGCGACGTCTAACTATGGCTACACCTTC. Amino acids: CASSPGTATSNYGYTF.

Only a few counts were recorded for this clone. The J gene is TRBJ1-2, the V gene TRBV6-1, with D possibly being TRBD1 (6 bases). CDR1 is MNHNS and CDR2 is SASEGT in the germline V gene. V was trimmed by 1 base and J by 4 bases, leaving 19 bases between them. The length of the CDR3 is 17 residues. The CDR3 sequence: CASSEVGGAGAVYGYTF. DNA of the CDR3: TGTGCCAGCAGTGAAGTTGGGGGGGCCGGGGCAGTCTATGGCTACACCTTC.

The chain uses TRBV28 and TRBJ2-5; D not resolved. V lost 4 bases, J lost 2 bases, and 11 bases lay in between. CDR1 and CDR2 (germline): MDHEN, SYDVKM. CDR3 length: 14 amino acids. CDR3 sequence reads: CASSYRVPQETQYF. The CDR3 coding sequence is TGTGCCAGCAGTTACCGGGTCCCGCAAGAGACCCAGTACTTC.

This chain connects TRBV30 to TRBJ1-2; TRBD1 is a possible D gene (5 bases). Germline V lookup: CDR1 GTSNPN, CDR2 SVGIG (reference sequence). With 7 bases removed from V and 5 bases from J, the gap between germline ends came to 11 bases. The CDR3 is 11 amino acids. The CDR3 reads CAYTTAYGYTF. The CDR3 DNA is TGTGCCTACACGACAGCTTATGGCTACACCTTC.

Ten or more counts support this clone. The chain uses TRBV2 and TRBJ2-7; D unclear. This CDR3 spans 14 amino acids. CDR1 SNHLY and CDR2 FYNNEI come from the germline V gene. V was trimmed by 6 bases and J by 6 bases, leaving 18 bases between them. CDR3 DNA sequence: TGTGCCAGCAGACCCGGTGGCAGTCCCCTCGAGCAGTACTTC. Translation: CASRPGGSPLEQYF. The full variable domain, with the rest looked up from reference TRBV2 and TRBJ2-7, is EPEVTQTPSHQVTQMGQEVILRCVPISNHLYFYWYRQILGQKVEFLVSFYNNEISEKSEIFDDQFSVERPDGSNFTLKIRSTKLEDSAMYFCASRPGGSPLEQYFGPGTRLTVT.

On this clone: A much bigger clone sits one base away, suggesting this may be a read error. Other DNA sequences in this specimen translate into the identical CDR3. This chain links TRBV19 with TRBJ2-7, with D possibly TRBD1 on 5 matching bases. CDR1 LNHDA and CDR2 SQIVND come from the germline V gene (reference sequence). This CDR3 spans 15 amino acids. Trimming left V 4 bases short and J 0 bases short, with 13 bases between. DNA of the CDR3: TGTGCCAGTAGTAATCAGGGATCAAGCTCCTACGAGCAGTACTTC. It specifies CASSNQGSSSYEQYF.

This chain links TRBV6-1 with TRBJ2-1; D is unresolved. The CDR3 is 13 residues long. The ends were cut back, 7 bases at V and 4 bases at J, with 11 bases in the middle. Germline assignment: CDR1 MNHNS and CDR2 SASEGT. In nucleotides, the CDR3 is TGTGCCAGCAACCAAGACAAGTACAATGAGCAGTTCTTC. Residues: CASNQDKYNEQFF.

This clone was seen more than once but under ten times. The gene calls are TRBV7-2 and TRBJ2-7, with D tentatively TRBD2 (7 bases). Trimming cost V 8 bases and J 2 bases, with 19 bases left between them. In germline, CDR1 is SGHTA, CDR2 FQGNSA. The CDR3 spans 15 residues. The CDR3 DNA is TGTGCCAGCGCCCGGGGGGCGGGAGCCACCTACGAGCAGTACTTC. Translated, it gives CASARGAGATYEQYF.

The gene calls are TRBV28 and TRBJ1-5, with TRBD1 matching over 7 bases. The CDR3 is 14 residues long. V shed 5 bases, J shed 5 bases, and the junction held 6 bases outside the gene matches. Germline V gene data show CDR1 as MDHEN and CDR2 as SYDVKM. In nucleotides, the CDR3 is TGTGCCAGCAGTACAGGGGTTTTTTATCAGCCCCAGCATTTT. Translating gives CASSTGVFYQPQHF.

The rearrangement joins TRBV27 to TRBJ2-3; 15 bases fit TRBD2. Trimming at V came to 5 bases and at J to 4 bases, leaving 7 bases not matched to a gene. The germline V gene has CDR1 MNHEY and CDR2 SMNVEV (reference sequence). The CDR3 contains 17 residues. CDR3 residues: CASSLWTSGRVADTQYF. The CDR3 DNA reads TGTGCCAGCAGTCTATGGACTAGCGGGAGGGTGGCAGATACGCAGTATTTT.

The chain joins TRBV30 to TRBJ1-1; D unresolved. The V and J ends lost 3 bases and 4 bases respectively, with 9 bases between them. The CDR3 has 12 amino acids. Germline values: CDR1 GTSNPN, CDR2 SVGIG (reference sequence). For the CDR3, the DNA is TGTGCCTGGAGGCAGGAGCCCACTGAAGCTTTCTTT. Its translation: CAWRQEPTEAFF.

The chain links TRBV9 to TRBJ2-3; TRBD1 is a possible D gene (6 bases). This CDR3 has 16 residues. V shed 3 bases and J shed 1 base, with 15 bases lying between them. Germline CDR1 and CDR2: SGDLS and YYNGEE. CDR3 in DNA: TGTGCCAGCAGCGCGTTCAGGGGAGCTCGCACAGATACGCAGTATTTT. Translated, it gives CASSAFRGARTDTQYF.

This clone was counted once. The chain links TRBV5-1 to TRBJ2-2; D remains unclear. The germline V and J ends were trimmed by 7 bases and 6 bases, with 7 bases remaining between them. Germline V gene sequence: CDR1 SGHRS, CDR2 YFSETQ. The CDR3 length is 11 residues. The DNA for the CDR3 is TGCGCCAGCCTGAGCGCCGGGGAGCTGTTTTTT. It yields the protein CASLSAGELFF.

For this clone: Other DNA sequences in this specimen translate into the identical CDR3. Written as DNA, the CDR3 is TGTGCCAGTAGTACGAGCGGGAGAGGTGAGCAGTTCTTC. Translation gives CASSTSGRGEQFF. V and J are TRBV19 and TRBJ2-1; 8 bases are shared with TRBD2. The CDR3 is 13 amino acids. V lost 4 bases to trimming and J lost 9 bases; unmatched junction nucleotides: 5. CDR1 LNHDA and CDR2 SQIVND come from the germline V gene (reference sequence).

Regarding this clone: This specimen includes other DNA sequences encoding the same CDR3. The chain has TRBV5-1 and TRBJ2-3; possibly TRBD1 for D (5 bases). Trimming took 0 bases from V and 0 from J, leaving 11 bases between them. The germline V gene encodes CDR1 SGHRS and CDR2 YFSETQ. This CDR3 is 16 amino acids long. The CDR3 sequence: CASSLAQGFSTDTQYF. CDR3 nucleotides: TGCGCCAGCAGCTTGGCCCAGGGTTTTAGCACAGATACGCAGTATTTT. Full variable domain (missing parts from reference TRBV5-1 and TRBJ2-3): KAGVTQTPRYLIKTRGQQVTLSCSPISGHRSVSWYQQTPGQGLQFLFEYFSETQRNKGNFPGRFSGRQFSNSRSEMNVSTLELGDSALYLCASSLAQGFSTDTQYFGPGTRLTVL.

This chain links TRBV28 with TRBJ2-7; perhaps TRBD1 as D (5 bases). CDR3 length: 13 amino acids. Germline V CDR1 and CDR2: MDHEN, SYDVKM. Trimming cost V 5 bases and J 1 base, with 9 bases left between them. The CDR3 DNA follows: TGTGCCAGCAGTAACCGACAGTCCTACGAGCAGTACTTC. This gives the protein CASSNRQSYEQYF.

The gene calls are TRBV7-9 and TRBJ1-2; D is perhaps TRBD1 (6 bases). CDR1 and CDR2 from the germline V gene are SEHNR and FQNEAQ (reference sequence). This CDR3 comprises 15 residues. The germline V and J ends were trimmed by 5 bases and 10 bases, with 23 bases remaining between them. CDR3 sequence: CASSPGQQPTRVYTF. CDR3 DNA: TGTGCCAGCAGCCCCGGACAGCAACCGACGAGGGTCTACACCTTC.

The J gene is TRBJ1-1, the V gene TRBV20-1; tentative D call: TRBD1 (5 bases). Per germline, CDR1 DFQATT and CDR2 SNEGSKA (reference sequence). The CDR3 is 9 amino acids. CDR3 DNA sequence: TGCAGCGCACAGGATGAAGCTTTCTTT. Its protein is CSAQDEAFF.

Concerning this clone itself: Other DNA variants within this sample encode the same CDR3. The gene calls are TRBV28 and TRBJ2-3; D ambiguous. The CDR3 spans 12 residues. V gave up 2 bases and J gave up 5 bases, with 5 bases separating them. Germline V gene data show CDR1 as MDHEN and CDR2 as SYDVKM. DNA of the CDR3: TGTGCCAGCAGTTTAGTGGGAGATACGCAGTATTTT. It translates to CASSLVGDTQYF.

The V gene is TRBV11-3, the J gene TRBJ2-1, with 11 bases matching TRBD2. Germline V gene data show CDR1 as SGHNT and CDR2 as YENEEA. V lost 5 bases to trimming and J lost 8 bases; unmatched junction nucleotides: 8. This CDR3 is 15 amino acids long. The chain's CDR3 is CASSHYSGRAYEQFF. The CDR3 nucleotides read TGTGCCAGCAGCCACTATAGCGGGAGGGCGTATGAGCAGTTCTTC.

This sequence joins TRBV28 and TRBJ2-3, with 9 bases identical to TRBD2. CDR1 is MDHEN and CDR2 is SYDVKM in the germline V gene. CDR3 length: 15 amino acids. Trimming cost V 6 bases and J 3 bases; bases outside gene matches: 7. The CDR3 sequence: CASRLGLAGTDTQYF. CDR3 DNA sequence: TGTGCCAGCAGACTGGGACTAGCTGGGACAGATACGCAGTATTTT. The whole variable domain, filled in from reference TRBV28 and TRBJ2-3, reads DVKVTQSSRYLVKRTGEKVFLECVQDMDHENMFWYRQDPGLGLRLIYFSYDVKMKEKGDIPEGYSVSREKKERFSLILESASTNQTSMYLCASRLGLAGTDTQYFGPGTRLTVL.

The DNA for the CDR3 is TGTGCCAGCAGCTCCCGAGGGAGCGGGAGTGACACCGGGGAGCTGTTTTTT. It yields the protein CASSSRGSGSDTGELFF. The chain carries TRBV7-9 and TRBJ2-2; 8 positions match TRBD2. This CDR3 spans 17 amino acids. V trimming: 4 bases; J trimming: 3 bases; junction bases outside the gene matches: 10. Germline CDR1 reads SEHNR; CDR2 reads FQNEAQ (reference sequence).

The V and J genes are TRBV28 and TRBJ2-3; no firm D call. V was trimmed by 5 bases and J by 6 bases, leaving 9 bases between them. Germline V gene lookup returns CDR1 MDHEN and CDR2 SYDVKM. This CDR3 contains 12 residues. The CDR3 is CASSRVADTQYF. For the CDR3, the DNA is TGTGCCAGCAGTAGGGTTGCGGATACGCAGTATTTT.

The rearrangement links TRBV5-1 to TRBJ2-7; possibly TRBD1 for D (6 bases). Looked up from germline, CDR1 is SGHRS and CDR2 is YFSETQ. The CDR3 is 15 amino acids. With 4 bases removed from V and 2 bases from J, the gap between germline ends came to 16 bases. As DNA, the CDR3 is TGCGCCAGCAGCCAGGGACAAGAGGTTGCCTACGAGCAGTACTTC. It is translated as CASSQGQEVAYEQYF.

The chain carries TRBV7-8 and TRBJ2-7; TRBD1 or TRBD2 may be the D gene (5 bases each). The V end was cut by 1 base, the J end by 0 bases, with 13 bases between. In germline, CDR1 is SGHVS, CDR2 FQNEAQ. The CDR3 length is 16 residues. DNA for the CDR3: TGTGCCAGCAGCTTAGGCGGTGGGGGTTTCTCCTACGAGCAGTACTTC. Translating gives CASSLGGGGFSYEQYF.

The V and J genes are TRBV14 and TRBJ1-1; 10 nucleotides line up with TRBD1. V lost 6 bases and J lost 1; bases outside the gene matches: 11. Looked up from germline, CDR1 is SGHDN and CDR2 is FVKESK. There are 17 residues in the CDR3. CDR3 residues: CASSQPGQGDKNTEAFF. The CDR3 DNA follows: TGTGCCAGCAGTCAACCCGGACAGGGGGATAAGAACACTGAAGCTTTCTTT.

This clone appeared a single time. The V and J genes are TRBV28 and TRBJ2-3; 13 bases align to TRBD2. Per the germline V gene, CDR1 is MDHEN and CDR2 is SYDVKM. This CDR3 is 17 amino acids long. Germline trimming cut 6 bases from V and 2 bases from J; bases unmatched to any gene: 8. The CDR3 DNA reads TGTGCCAGCAGGCCTACACTAGCGGGAGGGATCACAGATACGCAGTATTTT. Translated, it gives CASRPTLAGGITDTQYF.

This clone came up a few times. The gene calls are TRBV19 and TRBJ2-3, with a possible D match to TRBD2 (5 bases). This CDR3 is 14 amino acids long. Per the germline V gene, CDR1 is LNHDA and CDR2 is SQIVND (reference sequence). Trimming took off 5 bases at V and 4 bases at J, with 13 bases between the two ends. The CDR3 loop is CASSLGLGADTQYF. The CDR3 bases are TGTGCCAGTAGTCTTGGACTCGGGGCAGATACGCAGTATTTT.